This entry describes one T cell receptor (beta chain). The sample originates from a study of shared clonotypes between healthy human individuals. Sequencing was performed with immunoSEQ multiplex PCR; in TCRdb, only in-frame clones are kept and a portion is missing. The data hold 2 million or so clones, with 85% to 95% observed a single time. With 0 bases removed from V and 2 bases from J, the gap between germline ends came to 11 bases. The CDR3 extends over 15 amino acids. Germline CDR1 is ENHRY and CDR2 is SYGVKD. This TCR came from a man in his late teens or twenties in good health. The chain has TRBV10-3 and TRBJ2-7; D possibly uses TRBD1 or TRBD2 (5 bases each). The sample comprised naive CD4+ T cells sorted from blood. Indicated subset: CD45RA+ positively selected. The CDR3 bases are TGTGCCATCAGTGAGTCTGCAGGGACCGCCTACGAGCAGTACTTC. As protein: CAISESAGTAYEQYF.